This TCR beta chain was sequenced during a study of cytotoxic CD8 clonotypes in ibrutinib-treated CLL. Sequenced by immunoSEQ multiplex PCR; TCRdb stores in-frame clones only, minus some. This table holds roughly 200,000 clones, roughly 72% found once. PBMCs were cryopreserved, and roughly 2.1 micrograms of genomic DNA from them went into TCR beta libraries. Germline CDR1 and CDR2: SGDLS and YYNGEE. The CDR3 is 15 amino acids. Trimming at V came to 3 bases and at J to 7 bases, leaving 10 bases not matched to a gene. This clonotype was sampled from a human donor with chronic lymphocytic leukemia. Sequenced material: PBMCs, taken after 24 months of ibrutinib treatment. The rearrangement links TRBV9 to TRBJ2-1; 7 bases are a match to TRBD1. The CDR3 nucleotides read TGTGCCAGCAGCGACCGGGACAGTCTACATAATGAGCAGTTCTTC. This translates into CASSDRDSLHNEQFF.